Below are 26 T cell receptor beta chains sequenced from a single sample in a study of T cells in Graves' hyperthyroidism and ophthalmopathy (dated by TCRdb to the late 2010s). Libraries were constructed by multiplex PCR. The instrument was an Illumina HiSeq 2000. TCR beta CDR3 regions were amplified from RNA transcripts. The first round of RT-PCR for the TCR CDR3 was performed with the HTBI primer set and the Qiagen OneStep RT-PCR kit. TCRdb handled the public reads itself, with Q25 trimming in fastp and clone calling in MiXCR, and kept productive beta chains. Records with the same CDR3 protein are collapsed into one entry carrying the most frequent genes and DNA. Counted in this sample were 800,000 or so distinct CDR3 sequences; over 35% of them appeared once. About 9% of the sample lies in the top ten. Material for sequencing was blood. The receptors were sampled from a man aged 18 to 29 with Graves' hyperthyroidism.

In this sample, this clonotype turned up many times. The V and J genes are TRBV19 and TRBJ1-1; unclear D gene. Trimming took off 10 bases at V and 4 bases at J, with 16 bases between the two ends. The V gene's germline CDR1 is LNHDA and CDR2 SQIVND (reference sequence). CDR3 length: 13 amino acids. The CDR3 loop is CATQLGRSTEAFF. The CDR3 DNA reads TGTGCCACCCAACTTGGACGGAGCACTGAAGCTTTCTTT. The entire variable domain, with the rest obtained from reference TRBV19 and TRBJ1-1, is as follows: DGGITQSPKYLFRKEGQNVTLSCEQNLNHDAMYWYRQDPGQGLRLIYYSQIVNDFQKGDIAEGYSVSREKKESFPLTVTSAQKNPTAFYLCATQLGRSTEAFFGQGTRLTVV.

The rearrangement joins TRBV28 to TRBJ1-6, with D tentatively TRBD1 (6 bases). Trimming took off 6 bases at V and 12 bases at J, with 21 bases between the two ends. Germline V lookup: CDR1 MDHEN, CDR2 SYDVKM. The CDR3 has 15 amino acids. In DNA, the CDR3 is TGTGCCAGCAGCCAAGGGAACCAGGGGCGGGGACCCCTCCACTTT. As protein: CASSQGNQGRGPLHF.

In this sample, this clonotype turned up many times. This rearrangement joins TRBV15 to TRBJ2-7; D not resolved. Looked up from germline, CDR1 is LNHNV and CDR2 is YYDKDF (reference sequence). The CDR3 sequence is 14 residues long. The V and J ends lost 3 bases and 5 bases respectively, with 14 bases between them. The CDR3, as DNA: TGTGCCACCAGCAGGGCGAGGTGGGGTGACGAGCAGTACTTC. Translating gives CATSRARWGDEQYF.

The chain has TRBV7-2 and TRBJ2-7; D could derive from TRBD1 or TRBD2 (6 bases each). The CDR3 is made up of 14 amino acids. V was pared by 5 bases and J by 9 bases, with 20 bases between. From germline, CDR1 is SGHTA and CDR2 FQGNSA. CDR3: CASSPRGQGLGQYF. CDR3 DNA: TGTGCCAGCAGCCCCCGGGGGCAGGGACTCGGGCAGTACTTC.

This clonotype has at least ten counts. This rearrangement joins TRBV29-1 to TRBJ1-2, with TRBD1 identical over 7 bases. The germline gives CDR1 SQVTM, CDR2 ANQGSEA. The CDR3 consists of 16 residues. J was trimmed by 0 bases and V by 3 bases; bases with no gene match: 10. The CDR3: CSVEVGDRISNYGYTF. CDR3 nucleotide sequence: TGCAGCGTTGAGGTTGGGGACAGAATTTCTAACTATGGCTACACCTTC.

In the case of this clonotype: A read error may explain this, as a much larger clone is one base away. V gene TRBV5-1 combines with J gene TRBJ2-6; no firm D call. This CDR3 comprises 15 residues. Germline V lookup: CDR1 SGHRS, CDR2 YFSETQ. The CDR3 sequence: CASSVRNSGANVLTF. CDR3 bases: TGTGCCAGCAGCGTGCGGAACTCTGGGGCCAACGTCCTGACTTTC.

The V call is TRBV19, the J call TRBJ2-2; the match to TRBD1 covers 10 bases. CDR1 is LNHDA, CDR2 SQIVND, per germline (reference sequence). V was clipped by 7 bases and J by 4 bases; unmatched bases: 9. This CDR3 spans 16 amino acids. The CDR3 DNA is TGTGCCAGTACCAGTAGGACAGGGGGAATCACCGGGGAGCTGTTTTTT. Amino acids: CASTSRTGGITGELFF.

About this clonotype: A read error is possible here, since a much larger clone lies one base away. The J gene is TRBJ1-5, the V gene TRBV10-3; TRBD1 might be the D (5 bases). The CDR3 loop spans 12 amino acids. In germline, CDR1 is ENHRY, CDR2 SYGVKD. CDR3: CAISEGTQSQHF. In DNA, the CDR3 is TGTGCCATCAGTGAGGGGACTCAGTCCCAGCATTTT.

Points on this clonotype: This clone may be a read error of a much larger clone one base away. The gene calls are TRBV4-2 and TRBJ2-5, with a possible D match to TRBD2 (6 bases). The CDR3 covers 15 residues. Germline assignment: CDR1 LGHNA and CDR2 YNFKEQ. CDR3 protein: CASSQDDGGSEIQYF. DNA of the CDR3: TGTGCCAGCAGCCAAGACGATGGGGGGTCAGAGATCCAGTACTTC.

This clonotype was picked up many times. V is TRBV7-8 and J is TRBJ2-7; perhaps TRBD2 as D (6 bases). The V gene lost 4 bases and the J gene lost 7 bases, with 17 bases spanning the gap. There are 14 residues in the CDR3. Per the germline V gene, CDR1 is SGHVS and CDR2 is FQNEAQ. The CDR3 coding sequence is TGTGCCAGCAGCTCCAACGTGGGGGGTGGAGAGCAGTACTTC. This translates into CASSSNVGGGEQYF.

This chain uses TRBV7-9 with TRBJ2-7; perhaps TRBD2 as D (5 bases). This CDR3 contains 14 residues. The germline V gene encodes CDR1 SEHNR and CDR2 FQNEAQ (reference sequence). Trimming removed 1 base at V and 8 bases at J, with 15 bases between. The CDR3 here is CASSLDGGQPQQYF. The CDR3 DNA reads TGTGCCAGCAGCTTAGATGGCGGGCAGCCCCAGCAGTACTTC.

This clonotype was counted a single time. The chain combines TRBV29-1 with TRBJ2-7, with 8 bases identical to TRBD1. After removal of 6 bases from V and 4 bases from J, the junction contained 11 bases not matched to a gene. The CDR3 is made up of 14 amino acids. Germline V CDR1 and CDR2: SQVTM, ANQGSEA. The CDR3 is CSVTGQGGLYEQYF. The CDR3 nucleotides are TGCAGCGTCACCGGACAGGGTGGCCTATACGAGCAGTACTTC.

This clonotype has a count of ten or more. The chain recombines TRBV2 with TRBJ1-2, with D tentatively TRBD1 (6 bases). The germline V gene encodes CDR1 SNHLY and CDR2 FYNNEI. The CDR3 is made up of 13 amino acids. V gave up 7 bases and J gave up 4 bases, with 13 bases separating them. The CDR3 spells CASTSDRLYGYTF. In nucleotides, the CDR3 is TGTGCCAGCACTTCGGACAGACTCTATGGCTACACCTTC. The variable domain in full, with the rest retrieved from reference TRBV2 and TRBJ1-2, is EPEVTQTPSHQVTQMGQEVILRCVPISNHLYFYWYRQILGQKVEFLVSFYNNEISEKSEIFDDQFSVERPDGSNFTLKIRSTKLEDSAMYFCASTSDRLYGYTFGSGTRLTVV.

This clonotype came up many times. The rearrangement joins TRBV7-9 to TRBJ1-2; 10 bases are shared with TRBD1. V lost 3 bases, J lost 4 bases, and 8 bases stayed unmatched. Looked up from germline, CDR1 is SEHNR and CDR2 is FQNEAQ (reference sequence). The CDR3 runs to 16 residues. The CDR3 protein is CASSLGGTGDSYGYTF. The CDR3 bases are TGTGCCAGCAGCTTGGGCGGGACAGGGGATAGCTATGGCTACACCTTC.

Many counts were recorded for this clonotype. This chain joins TRBV10-3 and TRBJ2-6, with a tentative D call TRBD1 (6 bases). Trimming took off 6 bases at V and 4 bases at J, with 7 bases between the two ends. The CDR3 runs to 13 residues. Germline CDR1 reads ENHRY; CDR2 reads SYGVKD. Here the CDR3 DNA reads TGTGCCATCAGAGGGACAGGGGCCAACGTCCTGACTTTC. Its protein product is CAIRGTGANVLTF.

This clonotype was seen more than once but under ten times. The rearrangement joins TRBV5-1 to TRBJ2-7; TRBD1 is a possible D gene (6 bases). Germline loops: CDR1 SGHRS, CDR2 YFSETQ. V was cut by 4 bases and J by 2 bases, with 16 bases left in between. The CDR3 covers 15 residues. The CDR3 sequence: CASSPSSGQTYEQYF. The DNA of the CDR3 is TGCGCCAGCAGCCCGTCTTCCGGACAGACCTACGAGCAGTACTTC.

This clonotype was seen ten or more times. The chain carries TRBV2 and TRBJ1-3, with TRBD1 as a possible D gene (6 bases). Per the germline V gene, CDR1 is SNHLY and CDR2 is FYNNEI. The V and J ends lost 6 bases and 4 bases respectively, with 16 bases between them. This CDR3 comprises 15 residues. CDR3 amino acids: CASRGGQFRGNTIYF. The CDR3 region has the DNA TGTGCCAGCAGGGGCGGACAGTTTCGAGGAAACACCATATATTTT. Variable domain in full (rest from reference TRBV2 and TRBJ1-3): EPEVTQTPSHQVTQMGQEVILRCVPISNHLYFYWYRQILGQKVEFLVSFYNNEISEKSEIFDDQFSVERPDGSNFTLKIRSTKLEDSAMYFCASRGGQFRGNTIYFGEGSWLTVV.

This clonotype has only one observation. This chain uses TRBV20-1 with TRBJ1-1; 10 nucleotides agree with TRBD1. Germline V gene data show CDR1 as DFQATT and CDR2 as SNEGSKA (reference sequence). With 0 bases clipped from V and 1 base from J, the junction kept 2 bases outside the gene matches. The CDR3 has 15 residues. This CDR3 reads CSARDWDRGNTEAFF. As DNA, the CDR3 is TGCAGTGCTAGAGATTGGGACAGGGGGAACACTGAAGCTTTCTTT.

This chain connects TRBV2 to TRBJ2-7; D uncertain. CDR1 SNHLY and CDR2 FYNNEI come from the germline V gene. The CDR3 has 13 residues. Between the trimmed V and J ends, which lost 5 bases and 6 bases, there was a span of 14 bases. CDR3 coding DNA: TGTGCCAGCAGTATAAATGATCGACTCGAGCAGTACTTC. This gives the protein CASSINDRLEQYF.

The genes are TRBV29-1 and TRBJ2-2; 7 bases are shared with TRBD1. This CDR3 comprises 14 residues. CDR1 SQVTM and CDR2 ANQGSEA come from the germline V gene. Trimming at V came to 5 bases and at J to 2 bases, leaving 5 bases not matched to a gene. The CDR3 sequence is CSVFRDSNTGELFF. CDR3 DNA: TGCAGCGTTTTCCGGGACAGCAACACCGGGGAGCTGTTTTTT.

This clonotype appeared many times. The gene calls are TRBV2 and TRBJ2-7, with unresolved D. Per germline, CDR1 SNHLY and CDR2 FYNNEI. This CDR3 has 12 amino acids. V lost 6 bases and J 2 bases, leaving 8 bases between the germline ends. The CDR3 region is CASSAETYEQYF. The CDR3 bases are TGTGCCAGCAGCGCTGAAACCTACGAGCAGTACTTC.

Remarks on this clonotype: A read error may account for a junction end that differs from germline. The chain has TRBV4-3 and TRBJ1-1, with unresolved D. The CDR3 covers 14 residues. Germline lookup yields CDR1 LGHNA and CDR2 YSLEER. The CDR3 region is CASTQAPLNTEAFF. The CDR3 DNA follows: TGCGCCAGCACCCAAGCCCCCTTGAACACTGAAGCTTTCTTT.

This clonotype was recorded many times. The rearrangement links TRBV7-2 to TRBJ1-2; D is undetermined. The CDR3 loop spans 12 amino acids. The germline CDR1 and CDR2 sequences are SGHTA and FQGNSA. V dropped 3 bases and J dropped 2 bases, with 4 bases sitting between them. This chain's CDR3 is CASSFPNYGYTF. As DNA, the CDR3 is TGTGCCAGCAGCTTCCCCAACTATGGCTACACCTTC.

The table lists this clonotype with a few counts. J is TRBJ2-6 and V is TRBV6-5; D is unclear. CDR3 length: 16 amino acids. Trimming shortened V by 0 bases and J by 0 bases, and 6 bases separated the two germline ends. Germline V gives CDR1 MNHEY, CDR2 SVGAGI. DNA for the CDR3: TGTGCCAGCAGTTACTCGGCACCCTCTGGGGCCAACGTCCTGACTTTC. It encodes CASSYSAPSGANVLTF.

This clonotype was counted ten times or more. The chain employs TRBV29-1 and TRBJ1-1, with D possibly being TRBD1 (6 bases). The length of the CDR3 is 11 residues. V lost 6 bases and J 4 bases, leaving 9 bases between the germline ends. Per the germline V gene, CDR1 is SQVTM and CDR2 is ANQGSEA. CDR3 loop: CSVEDSTEAFF. The DNA of the CDR3 is TGCAGCGTCGAGGACAGCACTGAAGCTTTCTTT.

The chain is built from TRBV6-5 and TRBJ1-4; D is ambiguous. V lost 7 bases to trimming and J lost 1 base, with 13 bases between them. The CDR3 consists of 15 residues. Looked up from germline, CDR1 is MNHEY and CDR2 is SVGAGI. This CDR3 reads CASNPGRVTNEKLFF. The CDR3 nucleotides are TGTGCCAGCAATCCCGGCCGTGTAACTAATGAAAAACTGTTTTTT.